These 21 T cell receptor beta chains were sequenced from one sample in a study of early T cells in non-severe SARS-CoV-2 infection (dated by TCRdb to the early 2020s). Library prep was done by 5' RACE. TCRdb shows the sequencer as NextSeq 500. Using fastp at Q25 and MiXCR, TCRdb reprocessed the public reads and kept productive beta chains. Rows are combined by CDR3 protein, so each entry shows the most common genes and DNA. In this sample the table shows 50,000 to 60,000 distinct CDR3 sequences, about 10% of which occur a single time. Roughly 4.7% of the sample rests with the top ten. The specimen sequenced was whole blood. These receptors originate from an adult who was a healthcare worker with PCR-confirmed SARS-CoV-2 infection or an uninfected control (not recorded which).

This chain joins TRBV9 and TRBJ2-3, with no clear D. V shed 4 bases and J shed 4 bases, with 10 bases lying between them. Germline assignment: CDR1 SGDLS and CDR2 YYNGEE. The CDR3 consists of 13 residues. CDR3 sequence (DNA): TGTGCCAGCAGCCCACCGTGGGCAGATACGCAGTATTTT. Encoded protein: CASSPPWADTQYF.

CDR3 nucleotide sequence: TGTGCCAGCAGTTTCTCAGGGGCTCGCACAGATACGCAGTATTTT. Translated: CASSFSGARTDTQYF. The genes are TRBV12-3 or TRBV12-4 and TRBJ2-3, with D tentatively TRBD1 (6 bases). This CDR3 has 15 residues. Between the trimmed V and J ends, which lost 3 bases and 1 base, there was a span of 11 bases.

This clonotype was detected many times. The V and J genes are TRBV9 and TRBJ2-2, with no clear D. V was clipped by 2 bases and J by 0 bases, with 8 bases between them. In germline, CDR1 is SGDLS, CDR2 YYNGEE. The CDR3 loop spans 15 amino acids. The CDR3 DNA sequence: TGTGCCAGCAGCGTGTTGGATACGAACACCGGGGAGCTGTTTTTT. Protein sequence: CASSVLDTNTGELFF.

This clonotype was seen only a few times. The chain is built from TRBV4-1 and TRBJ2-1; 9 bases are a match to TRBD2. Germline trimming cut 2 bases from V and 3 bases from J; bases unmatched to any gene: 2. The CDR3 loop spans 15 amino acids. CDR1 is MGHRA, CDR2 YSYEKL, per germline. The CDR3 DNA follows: TGCGCCAGCAGCCAAAAGCGGGGGGTCTACAATGAGCAGTTCTTC. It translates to CASSQKRGVYNEQFF.

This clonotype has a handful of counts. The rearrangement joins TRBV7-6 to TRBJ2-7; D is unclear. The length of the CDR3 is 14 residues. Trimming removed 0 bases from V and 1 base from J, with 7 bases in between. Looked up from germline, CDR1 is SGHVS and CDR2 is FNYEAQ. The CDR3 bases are TGTGCCAGCAGCTTAGCAGTCCTGTCCTACGAGCAGTACTTC. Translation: CASSLAVLSYEQYF. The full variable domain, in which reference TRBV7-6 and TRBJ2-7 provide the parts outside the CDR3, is GAGVSQSPRYKVTKRGQDVALRCDPISGHVSLYWYRQALGQGPEFLTYFNYEAQQDKSGLPNDRFSAERPEGSISTLTIQRTEQRDSAMYRCASSLAVLSYEQYFGPGTRLTVT.

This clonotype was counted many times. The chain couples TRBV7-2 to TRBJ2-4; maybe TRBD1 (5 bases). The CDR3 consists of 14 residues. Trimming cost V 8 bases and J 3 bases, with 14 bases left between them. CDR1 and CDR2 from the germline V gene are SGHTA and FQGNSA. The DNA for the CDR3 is TGTGCCAGCTCTCCCCGAGACAGCAAAAACATTCAGTACTTC. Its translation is CASSPRDSKNIQYF.

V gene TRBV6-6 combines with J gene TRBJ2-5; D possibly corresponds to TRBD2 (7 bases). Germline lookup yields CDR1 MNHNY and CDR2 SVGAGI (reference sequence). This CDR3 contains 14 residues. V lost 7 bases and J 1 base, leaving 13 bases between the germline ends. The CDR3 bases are TGTGCCAGCACCCCACGGGGGGCCCAAGAGACCCAGTACTTC. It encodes CASTPRGAQETQYF.

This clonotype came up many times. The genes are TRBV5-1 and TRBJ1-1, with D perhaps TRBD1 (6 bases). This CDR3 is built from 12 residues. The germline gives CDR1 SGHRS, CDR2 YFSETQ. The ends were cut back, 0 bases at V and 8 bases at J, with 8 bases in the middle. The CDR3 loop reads CASSLEGQEAFF. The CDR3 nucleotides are TGCGCCAGCAGCTTGGAAGGACAGGAAGCTTTCTTT.

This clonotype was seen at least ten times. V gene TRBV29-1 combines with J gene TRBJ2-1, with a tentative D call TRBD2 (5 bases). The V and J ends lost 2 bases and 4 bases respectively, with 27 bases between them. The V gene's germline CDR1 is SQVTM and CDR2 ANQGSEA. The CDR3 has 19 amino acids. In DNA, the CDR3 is TGCAGCGTTGAAATGGAACTGTCGGGAACGGTCATGATATACAATGAGCAGTTCTTC. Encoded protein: CSVEMELSGTVMIYNEQFF.

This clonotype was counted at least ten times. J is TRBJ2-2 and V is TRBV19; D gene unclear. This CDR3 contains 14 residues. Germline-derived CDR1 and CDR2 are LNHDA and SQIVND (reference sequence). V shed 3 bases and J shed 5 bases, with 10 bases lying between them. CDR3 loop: CASSINAETGELFF. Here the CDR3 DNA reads TGTGCCAGTAGTATCAATGCGGAGACCGGGGAGCTGTTTTTT.

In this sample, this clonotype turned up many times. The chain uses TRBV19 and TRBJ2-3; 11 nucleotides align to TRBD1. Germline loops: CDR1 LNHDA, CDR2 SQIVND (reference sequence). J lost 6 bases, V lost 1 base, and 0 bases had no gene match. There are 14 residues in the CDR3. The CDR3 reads CASSIGDRGDTQYF. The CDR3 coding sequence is TGTGCCAGTAGTATAGGGGACAGGGGGGATACGCAGTATTTT.

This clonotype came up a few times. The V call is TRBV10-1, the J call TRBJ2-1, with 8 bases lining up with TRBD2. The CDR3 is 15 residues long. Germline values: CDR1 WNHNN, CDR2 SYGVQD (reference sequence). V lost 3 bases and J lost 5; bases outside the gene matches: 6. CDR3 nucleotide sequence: TGCGCCAGCAGTGACGGGCGAGCGGGGGACAATGAGCAGTTCTTC. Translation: CASSDGRAGDNEQFF.

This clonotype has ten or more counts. CDR3 coding DNA: TGCGCCAGCAGCCCGGGTGGAGATTACGAGCAGTACTTC. It is translated as CASSPGGDYEQYF. This chain links TRBV5-1 with TRBJ2-7; D is undetermined. There are 13 residues in the CDR3. The V end lost 4 bases, the J end lost 4 bases, and 12 bases lay between the germline ends. Germline V gene lookup returns CDR1 SGHRS and CDR2 YFSETQ.

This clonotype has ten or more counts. The CDR3 here is CASQASGSTDTQYF. CDR3 coding DNA: TGCGCCAGCCAGGCTAGCGGAAGCACAGATACGCAGTATTTT. The V gene is TRBV5-1, the J gene TRBJ2-3; 7 bases match TRBD2. The CDR3 sequence is 14 residues long. Trimming cost V 7 bases and J 0 bases; bases outside gene matches: 5. Germline CDR1 reads SGHRS; CDR2 reads YFSETQ.

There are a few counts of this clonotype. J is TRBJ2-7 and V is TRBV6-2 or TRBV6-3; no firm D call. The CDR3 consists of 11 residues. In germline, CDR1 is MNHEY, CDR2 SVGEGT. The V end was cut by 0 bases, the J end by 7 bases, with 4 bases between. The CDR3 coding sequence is TGTGCCAGCAGTTACTCTTTAGAGCAGTACTTC. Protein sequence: CASSYSLEQYF.

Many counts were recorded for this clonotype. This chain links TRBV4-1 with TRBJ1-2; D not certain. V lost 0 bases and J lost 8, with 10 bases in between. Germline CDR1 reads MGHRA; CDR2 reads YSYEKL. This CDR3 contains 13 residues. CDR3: CASSQEQFWGYTF. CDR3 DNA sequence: TGCGCCAGCAGCCAAGAACAGTTCTGGGGCTACACCTTC.

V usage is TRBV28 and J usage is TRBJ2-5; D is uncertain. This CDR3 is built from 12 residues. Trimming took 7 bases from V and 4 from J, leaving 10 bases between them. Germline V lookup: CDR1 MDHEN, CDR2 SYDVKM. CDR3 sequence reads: CASKEVGETQYF. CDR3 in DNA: TGTGCCAGCAAAGAAGTAGGAGAGACCCAGTACTTC.

CDR3 residues: CASSPGLNTGELFF. DNA of the CDR3: TGTGCCAGCAGTCCGGGACTGAACACCGGGGAGCTGTTTTTT. The gene calls are TRBV12-3 or TRBV12-4 and TRBJ2-2; D perhaps matches TRBD2 (6 bases). The CDR3 is 14 amino acids. Deletions cut 5 bases from V and 1 base from J, with 8 bases between.

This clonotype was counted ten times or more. DNA for the CDR3: TGCAGCGTTGCACGAGACCAGGGGGCAGGCACAGATACGCAGTATTTT. The encoded protein is CSVARDQGAGTDTQYF. The V gene is TRBV29-1, the J gene TRBJ2-3; the match to TRBD1 covers 8 bases. The germline gives CDR1 SQVTM, CDR2 ANQGSEA. Losses at the gene ends were 4 bases for V and 1 base for J; bases not matched to a gene: 10. This CDR3 spans 16 amino acids.

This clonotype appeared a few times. CDR3 bases: TGTGCCAGCAGCCCGCGAGAAGGAAACACCATATATTTT. Translating it yields CASSPREGNTIYF. The V gene is TRBV3-1, the J gene TRBJ1-3; D call uncertain. The CDR3 runs 13 residues. The ends were cut back, 4 bases at V and 4 bases at J, with 8 bases in the middle. Germline values: CDR1 LGHDT, CDR2 YNNKEL (reference sequence).

CDR3 in amino acids: CASSNGKGPIYEQYF. The CDR3 coding sequence is TGTGCCAGCTCGAACGGGAAGGGACCCATCTACGAGCAGTACTTC. The chain uses TRBV18 and TRBJ2-7, with D perhaps given as TRBD1 or TRBD2 (5 bases each). V was trimmed by 6 bases and J by 3 bases, leaving 18 bases between them. This CDR3 region has 15 residues. The germline V gene has CDR1 KGHSH and CDR2 LQKENI. The variable domain in full, completed from reference TRBV18 and TRBJ2-7, reads NAGVMQNPRHLVRRRGQEARLRCSPMKGHSHVYWYRQLPEEGLKFMVYLQKENIIDESGMPKERFSAEFPKEGPSILRIQQVVRGDSAAYFCASSNGKGPIYEQYFGPGTRLTVT.